This is a list of T cell receptor beta chains from one sample in a study of shared clonotypes between healthy human individuals. The protocol was immunoSEQ multiplex PCR, while the TCRdb copy is restricted to in-frame clones and leaves out a portion. The profile shows roughly 1.5 million clones, nearly 99% of them singletons. Sequences were obtained from naive CD4+ T cells sorted from blood. These receptor sequences come from a man between 25 and 39 years old in good health. Both conserved end residues are part of each CDR3. A D gene is named only where the DNA matches it firmly. Size values are once, few and many counts, or a class for expanded clones, and some rows have none.

D	size	V	J	CDR3	DNA
-	-	TRBV7-8	TRBJ1-3	CASSSHRDPGNTIYF	TGTGCCAGCAGCTCCCACAGGGACCCTGGAAACACCATATATTTT
-	-	TRBV10-3	TRBJ2-3	CAISESTGPGNTQYF	TGTGCCATCAGTGAGTCCACGGGTCCAGGGAATACGCAGTATTTT
-	-	TRBV6-1	TRBJ2-2	CASSEAPLGNGELFF	TGTGCCAGCAGTGAAGCCCCCCTCGGGAACGGGGAGCTGTTTTTT
-	-	TRBV29-1	TRBJ2-1	CSVGPKLYNEQFF	TGCAGCGTTGGCCCAAAGCTATACAATGAGCAGTTCTTC
TRBD2	-	TRBV10-3	TRBJ2-7	CAISDSSGSSYEQYF	TGTGCCATCAGTGATTCGAGCGGGAGCTCCTACGAGCAGTACTTC
TRBD2	-	TRBV7-8	TRBJ2-7	CASSLDPSGRYEQYF	TGTGCCAGCAGCTTAGATCCTAGCGGGAGGTACGAGCAGTACTTC
-	-	TRBV14	TRBJ2-7	CASSPRTFGSEQYF	TGTGCCAGCAGCCCCCGGACCTTCGGCTCCGAGCAGTACTTC
-	-	TRBV9	TRBJ1-3	CASSVEESRSGNTIYF	TGTGCCAGCAGCGTAGAAGAGAGCCGCTCTGGAAACACCATATATTTT
-	-	TRBV7-2	TRBJ2-1	CASSLRRDAYNEQFF	TGTGCCAGCAGCTTAAGGCGGGACGCCTACAATGAGCAGTTCTTC
TRBD1	-	TRBV28	TRBJ1-1	CASRSPGQGSQQAFF	TGTGCCAGCAGGTCTCCGGGACAGGGGTCCCAGCAAGCTTTCTTT
TRBD2	-	TRBV7-9	TRBJ2-6	CVPREREGSGANVLTF	TGTGTCCCAAGGGAGCGGGAGGGCTCTGGGGCCAACGTCCTGACTTTC
-	-	TRBV7-2	TRBJ2-3	CASSSTRRDTQYF	TGTGCCAGCAGCTCCACGAGGCGAGATACGCAGTATTTT
-	-	TRBV11-3	TRBJ2-7	CASSLNGGYEQYF	TGTGCCAGCAGCTTAAATGGGGGCTACGAGCAGTACTTC
-	-	TRBV5-1	TRBJ1-4	CASSLDRRATNEKLFF	TGCGCCAGCAGCTTAGACCGACGTGCAACTAATGAAAAACTGTTTTTT
-	-	TRBV7-8	TRBJ2-1	CASSLPRIPNSPGQTSYNEQFF	TGTGCCAGCAGCTTACCACGAATACCAAACTCCCCGGGACAAACTTCCTACAATGAGCAGTTCTTC
TRBD2	-	TRBV7-3	TRBJ2-1	CASSLMGRTSGEGEQFF	TGTGCCAGCAGCTTAATGGGTCGGACTAGCGGAGAAGGTGAGCAGTTCTTC
-	once	TRBV28	TRBJ2-2	CASRRGQHSRELFF	TGTGCCAGCAGACGCGGGCAACACTCCCGGGAGCTGTTTTTT
-	-	TRBV28	TRBJ2-5	CASRSGGRQETQYF	TGTGCCAGCAGGAGCGGCGGAAGACAAGAGACCCAGTACTTC
TRBD1	-	TRBV19	TRBJ2-3	CASSRQGSTDTQYF	TGTGCCAGTAGTAGACAGGGAAGCACAGATACGCAGTATTTT
-	-	TRBV5-4	TRBJ1-3	CASSPYTGMGGNTIYF	TGTGCCAGCAGCCCCTATACAGGGATGGGCGGAAACACCATATATTTT
-	-	TRBV2	TRBJ1-1	CASSEVRESEAFF	TGTGCCAGCAGTGAAGTGCGAGAGAGTGAAGCTTTCTTT
-	-	TRBV5-1	TRBJ1-1	CASSLRGGANTEAFF	TGCGCCAGCAGCCTCCGCGGGGGGGCAAACACTGAAGCTTTCTTT
-	-	TRBV7-8	TRBJ1-3	CASTRQFSGNTIYF	TGTGCCAGCACGAGACAGTTCTCTGGAAACACCATATATTTT
TRBD2	-	TRBV18	TRBJ2-7	CASSPREGVKGEQYF	TGTGCCAGCTCACCCCGGGAGGGCGTCAAGGGCGAGCAGTACTTC
TRBD1	-	TRBV7-9	TRBJ2-7	CASSGNGQGLYEQYF	TGTGCCAGCAGCGGCAATGGACAGGGGCTCTACGAGCAGTACTTC
TRBD1	-	TRBV6-5	TRBJ2-1	CASSLDRGSKNEQFF	TGTGCCAGCAGCCTAGACAGGGGATCGAAAAATGAGCAGTTCTTC
-	-	TRBV7-3	TRBJ2-2	CASSPTDTGELFF	TGTGCCAGCAGCCCCACCGACACCGGGGAGCTGTTTTTT
-	-	TRBV25-1	TRBJ1-5	CASSEYRSPEPQHF	TGTGCCAGCAGTGAGTACAGGAGCCCGGAGCCCCAGCATTTT